The rows below give T cell receptor beta chains drawn from one sample of a study of T cells in Graves' hyperthyroidism and ophthalmopathy. TCRdb processed the multiplex PCR reads anew with MiXCR; each CDR3 protein has one entry. This sample has hundreds of thousands of distinct CDR3 sequences, with roughly 20% found just once. Sequencing used blood. The receptors originated from a man aged 25 to 40 with Graves' ophthalmopathy. Each CDR3 is given with its conserved first and last residue. Fields, in order: clone size, J gene, V gene, D gene, CDR3 DNA, CDR3 protein. The D gene is left open where the match is weak. Clone size is stated in some rows and not others, as once, few, many or a class when expanded.

- TRBJ1-2 TRBV28 - TGTGCCAGCAGTTTCCGACAACTCTACACCTTC CASSFRQLYTF
few TRBJ2-1 TRBV15 TRBD1 TGTGCCACCAGCAGACAGCCGCAGGGGGAAATCGAAGATGAGCAGTTCTTC CATSRQPQGEIEDEQFF
- TRBJ2-1 TRBV11-2 - TGTGCCAGCAGCTTGGGGTTCTCGGCTGAGCAGTTCTTC CASSLGFSAEQFF
many TRBJ2-3 TRBV20-1 - TGCAGTGCTAGAGAGCGGGACGACAGCACAGATACGCAGTATTTT CSARERDDSTDTQYF
many TRBJ1-5 TRBV20-1 - TGCAGTGCTGCAACGGCCGGGACACATAGCAATCAGCCCCAGCATTTT CSAATAGTHSNQPQHF
many TRBJ2-1 TRBV24-1 - TGTGCCACCAGCACCCGGAACCCCTACAATGAGCAGTTCTTC CATSTRNPYNEQFF
few TRBJ1-4 TRBV3-1 - TGTGCCAGCAGCACAGGACTAAATGAAAAACTGTTTTTT CASSTGLNEKLFF
- TRBJ2-7 TRBV27 - TGTGCCAGCAGTCCCCCCGGACAAGTCAACTACGAGCAGTACTTC CASSPPGQVNYEQYF
few TRBJ1-5 TRBV27 - TGTGCCAGCTGGCGGGACGGCAATCAGCCCCAGCATTTT CASWRDGNQPQHF
- TRBJ1-1 TRBV5-8 - TGTGCCAGCAGGGTTGGCGGGGTGAACACTGAAGCTTTCTTT CASRVGGVNTEAFF
- TRBJ1-1 TRBV19 - TGTGCCAGTACCATGAGGGCCATGAACACTGAAGCTTTCTTT CASTMRAMNTEAFF
many TRBJ2-7 TRBV20-1 TRBD2 TGCAGTGCTAGGGCCGGGACTAGCGGATACGAGCAGTACTTC CSARAGTSGYEQYF
many TRBJ1-5 TRBV12-3/TRBV12-4 - TGTGCCAGCAGTTTAGGTAGCGGCAATCAGCCCCAGCATTTT CASSLGSGNQPQHF
many TRBJ1-5 TRBV6-6 - TGTGCCAGCAGTTACGATTCTTGGGGGACAAAGAGCAATCAGCCCCAGCATTTT CASSYDSWGTKSNQPQHF
few TRBJ2-3 TRBV10-3 TRBD2 TGTGCCATCAGTAAATCGGGACTAGCGGGAGACCCAGATACGCAGTATTTT CAISKSGLAGDPDTQYF
many TRBJ2-5 TRBV2 TRBD2 TGTGCCAGCAGTGAATTGATAGGACTAGCGGGAGAAGAGACCCAGTACTTC CASSELIGLAGEETQYF
- TRBJ2-4 TRBV28 - TGTGCCAGCAGTTTTAGTAGCGCGAACCCTCCCGCCAAAAACATTCAGTACTTC CASSFSSANPPAKNIQYF
- TRBJ1-1 TRBV5-1 - TGCGCCAGCAGCTCCCGGGACAAGAACACTGAAGCTTTCTTT CASSSRDKNTEAFF
- TRBJ2-3 TRBV20-1 TRBD2 TGCAGTGCTCCCCCGGGGGGGCGGGCAGATACGCAGTATTTT CSAPPGGRADTQYF
- TRBJ2-7 TRBV20-1 TRBD1 TGCAGTGCTAGAGATTTCCGCCGGGACAGGGTGTACGAGCAGTACTTC CSARDFRRDRVYEQYF
once TRBJ2-1 TRBV20-1 TRBD2 TGCAGTTTAAGAGCGGGATACGCCTACAATGAGCAGTTCTTC CSLRAGYAYNEQFF
many TRBJ2-5 TRBV7-9 - TGTGCCAGCAGCTCCCGTATGGGGGGCCAAGAGACCCAGTACTTC CASSSRMGGQETQYF
- TRBJ2-7 TRBV5-4 TRBD2 TGTGCCAGCAGACTAGCGGGAGCCAACGAGCAGTACTTC CASRLAGANEQYF
many TRBJ2-7 TRBV11-2 - TGTGCCAGCAGCTTAGATACATCGACAGTCTACGAGCAGTACTTC CASSLDTSTVYEQYF
- TRBJ2-7 TRBV2 - TGTGCCAGCATAGGCGGGAAAAACTACGAGCAGTACTTC CASIGGKNYEQYF
- TRBJ2-1 TRBV18 TRBD2 TGTGCCAGCTCACCAAATTTGGCTAGCGGCCCCTCCTACAATGAGCAGTTCTTC CASSPNLASGPSYNEQFF
- TRBJ2-1 TRBV28 - TGTGCCAGCAGTCGGGGGCGGTCCTACAATGAGCAGTTCTTC CASSRGRSYNEQFF
- TRBJ1-4 TRBV2 - TGTGCCAGCAGTGACCGGGCAACTAATGAAAAACTGTTTTTT CASSDRATNEKLFF
many TRBJ2-2 TRBV2 - TGTGCCAGCAGGCCAAGGACAGACTTCACCGGGGAGCTGTTTTTT CASRPRTDFTGELFF
few TRBJ2-1 TRBV27 TRBD2 TGTGCCGGGAGACTAGCGTTGGGTGAGCAGTTCTTC CAGRLALGEQFF
few TRBJ1-4 TRBV2 - TGTGCCAGCAATCTCGAGTCCAGGGGCGAAAAACTGTTTTTT CASNLESRGEKLFF
many TRBJ2-7 TRBV6-1 TRBD2 TGTGCCAGCAGTGAAGATGCGGGAGCCTCCTACGAGCAGTACTTC CASSEDAGASYEQYF
few TRBJ2-7 TRBV27 - TGTGCCAGCAGTGTCTACTCCAACTCCTACGAGCAGTACTTC CASSVYSNSYEQYF
many TRBJ1-1 TRBV6-1 TRBD1 TGTGCCAGCGGACAGGGGGAGAACCCGAACACTGAAGCTTTCTTT CASGQGENPNTEAFF
- TRBJ2-2 TRBV15 - TGTGCCACCAGCAGAGGCCGGGGCACCGGGGAGCTGTTTTTT CATSRGRGTGELFF
many TRBJ2-7 TRBV9 - TGTGCCAGCAGCGTTGACGGACAATCCTACGAGCAGTACTTC CASSVDGQSYEQYF
- TRBJ1-2 TRBV7-2 - TGTGCCAGCAACGTGCAGGGCTATGGCTACACCTTC CASNVQGYGYTF
- TRBJ2-3 TRBV20-1 TRBD2 TGCAGTGCCCCCCGAGCGGGAGGGCCGCCAGATACGCAGTATTTT CSAPRAGGPPDTQYF
few TRBJ1-2 TRBV6-5 - TGTGCCAGCAGTTACTCCCCAGAGAGGCGGGGCTACACCTTC CASSYSPERRGYTF
- TRBJ1-2 TRBV28 - TGTGCCAGCAATGGAGTCCGGAAAATCTACACCTTC CASNGVRKIYTF
few TRBJ2-7 TRBV15 TRBD2 TGTGCCACCAGCCCGGGACTAGCGGGAAACGAGCAGTACTTC CATSPGLAGNEQYF
- TRBJ1-2 TRBV11-3 - TGTGCCAGCAGCCTCAGAAGAAGACAGAACTATGGCTACACCTTC CASSLRRRQNYGYTF